This T cell receptor (beta chain) is from a study of graft-versus-host responses after intestinal transplantation. Study-level points and caveats: Researchers found GvH clones in recipient marrow, and some showed up first in ileum or blood.

The CDR3 totals 13 residues. Germline V gene data show CDR1 as SGHKS and CDR2 as YYEKEE (reference sequence). The germline V and J ends were trimmed by 0 bases and 5 bases, with 6 bases remaining between them. This clone was seen more than once but under ten times. What it recognizes is unknown. Using immunoSEQ multiplex PCR, the repertoire was profiled, and TCRdb retains in-frame clones only, with some absent. The sample includes about 85,000 clones, 80% to 85% of them seen just once. The specimen comprised unstimulated CD4+ T cells sorted from spleen or lymph node cells, sampled before intestinal transplant. This clonotype was sampled from a human donor who received an intestinal transplant. The J gene is TRBJ1-5, the V gene TRBV5-5; D gene unclear. The CDR3 protein is CASSLESDQPQHF. CDR3 nucleotides: TGTGCCAGCAGCTTGGAATCGGATCAGCCCCAGCATTTT. The full variable domain, in which reference TRBV5-5 and TRBJ1-5 provide the parts outside the CDR3, is DAGVTQSPTHLIKTRGQQVTLRCSPISGHKSVSWYQQVLGQGPQFIFQYYEKEERGRGNFPDRFSARQFPNYSSELNVNALLLGDSALYLCASSLESDQPQHFGDGTRLSIL.